This T cell receptor (beta chain) was sequenced in a study of shared T cell receptors in the human thymus. The protocol was immunoSEQ multiplex PCR, while the TCRdb copy is restricted to in-frame clones and leaves out a portion. Here the sample spans some 400,000 clones, more than 85% being singletons. V lost 6 bases to trimming and J lost 3 bases, with 11 bases between them. The germline gives CDR1 MRHNA, CDR2 SNTAGT. The CDR3 extends over 13 amino acids. The receptor comes from a human donor. Sequencing was carried out using thymocytes. This chain connects TRBV6-4 to TRBJ1-2; no firm D call. The CDR3 nucleotides read TGTGCCAGCAGAGATAGTTTCGACTATGGCTACACCTTC. Amino acids: CASRDSFDYGYTF.